Described below is a single T cell receptor (beta chain) sequence and its context. Its antigen has not been determined. There are 14 amino acids in the CDR3, from cysteine to phenylalanine inclusive. No DNA appears here. The germline V gene (reference sequence) provides CDR1 GTSNPN and CDR2 SVGIG. The sample belongs to a study of monozygotic twins with inflammatory bowel disease (dated by TCRdb to about 2019). For the study in its entirety: In total, some 30 monozygotic twin pairs made up the full study: 19 Danish pairs, all IBD-discordant, plus nine German pairs, of which four were IBD-concordant and five were IBD-discordant. Within discordant pairs, disease-associated traits were sought mainly by comparing IBD patients with their genetically identical healthy co-twins. Each individual had, on average, about 151 000 unique TCRalpha sequences and 181 000 unique TCRbeta sequences available for analysis. The full study reports these points: Concordant and discordant twins showed no difference in repertoire similarity, possibly because of limited statistical power. Because patients received different immunosuppressive treatments, the repertoires may have picked up extra background noise and variability between individuals. The analysis was unable to tell apart different T cell subtypes. The results gave no support for a single strong signal or clonotype linked to IBD. IBD patients shared fewer clonotypes with other individuals than healthy twins did, most markedly in patients showing signs of disease activity. Measured by the inverse Simpson index, TCRbeta repertoire diversity was lower in IBD patients than in their healthy co-twins.

From each donor, an approximately 2.5 ml peripheral blood sample was drawn into PAXgene tubes and stored at -80 degrees C. Without T cell sorting, total RNA was isolated from whole blood using the PAXgene blood miRNA kit on an automated QIAcube. Peripheral blood from monozygotic twin pairs who were concordant or discordant for inflammatory bowel disease underwent deep TCRalpha and TCRbeta repertoire profiling using unique molecular barcoding. Smoking habits were recorded for all twin pairs, with individuals classified as current, former or never smokers. Library preparation employed 5' RACE. Preparation of each TCR library used 3,500 to 4,500 ng of total RNA. For each sample, cDNA synthesis was carried out in eight separate reactions using SMARTScribe reverse transcriptase. Unique molecular identifiers containing a 6-nucleotide sample barcode were introduced through template switching during cDNA synthesis. TCRalpha and TCRbeta cDNA was amplified by two nested PCRs of around 15 and 9 cycles, with bead purification after each PCR. Before amplification, the cDNA was treated with uracil DNA-glycosylase and purified using the QIAquick PCR purification kit. In the second PCR, Illumina TruSeq-compatible adapters and sample-specific barcodes were added. TapeStation and Qubit were used to check library quality and concentration, and 5 to 6 ng of each library went into the pool. Pooled libraries were sequenced on an Illumina HiSeq2500 single-index Rapid Run with 2 x 100 bp reads and custom sequencing primers. The source study handled its data this way. MiGEC version 1.2.6 was used for UMI-based consensus assembly to correct PCR and sequencing errors. V(D)J alignment, clonotype assembly and CDR3 extraction were performed with MiXCR version 2.1.1. To normalise gene usage, clonotype sharing and MAIT/NKT TCR abundance, the analysis used the top 1000, 10 000 and 20 000 clonotypes per sample. Diversity was computed as the inverse Simpson index with the vegan R package after downsampling to 27 000 UMIs. Paired Mann-Whitney U tests were applied to discordant twin pairs, and Benjamini-Hochberg correction was used for multiple testing. The reads were reprocessed in TCRdb, with one entry per CDR3 protein sequence and no accompanying DNA. The V and J calls and clone size come from TCRdb's table, not from the authors' own analysis. For this sample, the table gives over 120,000 distinct CDR3 sequences. The ten largest clones add up to more than 1% of the sample.

Sequencing was carried out using blood. This TCR was sampled from a human donor with ulcerative colitis or Crohn's disease, or a healthy co-twin of an affected twin (not recorded which). Recombination joined TRBV30 with TRBJ1-5. CDR3 loop: CAWSVGYSNQPQHF.